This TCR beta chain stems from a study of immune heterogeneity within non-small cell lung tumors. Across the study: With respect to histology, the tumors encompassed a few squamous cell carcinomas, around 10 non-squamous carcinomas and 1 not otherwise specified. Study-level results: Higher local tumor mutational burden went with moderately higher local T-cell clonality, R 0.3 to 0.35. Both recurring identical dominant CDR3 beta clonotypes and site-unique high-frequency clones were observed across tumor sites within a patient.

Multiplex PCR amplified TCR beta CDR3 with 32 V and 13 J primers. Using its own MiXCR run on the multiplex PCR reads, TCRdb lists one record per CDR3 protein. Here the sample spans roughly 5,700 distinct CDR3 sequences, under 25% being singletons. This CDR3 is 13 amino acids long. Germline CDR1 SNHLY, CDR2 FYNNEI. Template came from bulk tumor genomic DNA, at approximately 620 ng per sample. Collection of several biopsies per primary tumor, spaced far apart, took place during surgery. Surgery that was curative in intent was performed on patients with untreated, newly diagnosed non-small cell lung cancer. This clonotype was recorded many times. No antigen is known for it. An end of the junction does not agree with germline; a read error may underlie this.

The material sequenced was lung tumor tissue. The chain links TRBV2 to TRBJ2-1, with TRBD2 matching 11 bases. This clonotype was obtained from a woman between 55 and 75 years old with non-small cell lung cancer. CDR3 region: CASSSLGTSGRPF. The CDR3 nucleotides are TGTGCCAGCAGTTCACTCGGGACTAGCGGAAGACCTTTC.